The clone carrying this TCR beta chain was counted only a few times. This sample was included in a study of blood T cell repertoires in COVID-19. Whole-study context: Whether acute or convalescent, the COVID-19 samples came from the United States, Italy and Spain.

In germline, CDR1 is SGHNT, CDR2 YENEEA. This CDR3 is 16 amino acids long. The V gene end was trimmed by 1 base and the J gene end by 6 bases; junction bases not matched to a gene: 6. The protocol was immunoSEQ multiplex PCR, while the TCRdb copy is restricted to in-frame clones and leaves out a portion. The repertoire holds approximately 290,000 clones, around 87% seen once, with 3.5% to 4.5% in the top ten. Sequencing was carried out using PBMCs or T cells enriched from blood (not recorded which). The sequence came from a woman aged 18 to 35 with acute COVID-19. This chain connects TRBV11-3 to TRBJ2-2, with 9 nucleotides matching TRBD2. The CDR3 nucleotides are TGTGCCAGCAGCTTAGGACTAGCGGCCGGGGCCGGGGAGCTGTTTTTT. It translates to CASSLGLAAGAGELFF.